Presented here are 26 T cell receptor beta chains from one specimen sequenced in a study of T cells after yellow fever vaccination. TCRdb re-called the 5' RACE reads with MiXCR, one entry per CDR3 protein. The data contain roughly 170,000 distinct CDR3 sequences, approximately 10% of them singletons. Specimen: CD8+ T cells sorted from PBMCs, collected 45 days after the yellow fever booster vaccination. These receptors were taken from a man aged 18 to 29 who received the YFV17D yellow fever vaccine.

The genes are TRBV4-3 and TRBJ2-2; perhaps TRBD2 as D (5 bases). This CDR3 has 15 amino acids. V was cut by 5 bases and J by 6 bases, with 16 bases left in between. CDR1 LGHNA and CDR2 YSLEER come from the germline V gene. CDR3 nucleotide sequence: TGCGCCAGCAGCAGCAGGTCCTGGGAGCCCGGGGAGCTGTTTTTT. Translating gives CASSSRSWEPGELFF.

In this sample, this clonotype turned up a few times. The rearrangement links TRBV5-6 to TRBJ2-3, with D perhaps matching TRBD1 (6 bases). The V and J ends lost 6 bases and 2 bases respectively, with 16 bases between them. Looked up from germline, CDR1 is SGHDT and CDR2 is YYEEEE. This CDR3 region has 15 residues. The CDR3 reads CASTKKTGPTDTQYF. The CDR3 region has the DNA TGTGCCAGCACCAAGAAGACAGGTCCCACAGATACGCAGTATTTT.

Only a few counts were recorded for this clonotype. The chain couples TRBV7-3 to TRBJ2-3, with D possibly matching TRBD1 (6 bases). Trimming cost V 3 bases and J 4 bases, with 11 bases left between them. CDR1 is SGHTA, CDR2 FQGTGA, per germline. This CDR3 is 14 amino acids long. CDR3 sequence: CASSFTGTPDTQYF. CDR3 in DNA: TGTGCCAGCAGCTTTACAGGGACCCCAGATACGCAGTATTTT.

J is TRBJ2-1 and V is TRBV7-3, with D possibly matching TRBD1 (6 bases). V shed 5 bases and J shed 0 bases, with 11 bases lying between them. Germline lookup yields CDR1 SGHTA and CDR2 FQGTGA. The CDR3 runs to 15 residues. The CDR3 DNA reads as TGTGCCAGCAGCCGCTCAGGGGCCTCCTACAATGAGCAGTTCTTC. Translating it yields CASSRSGASYNEQFF.

This clonotype was detected many times. The chain employs TRBV5-5 and TRBJ2-7; maybe TRBD2 (6 bases). V lost 4 bases and J lost 1, with 12 bases in between. There are 14 residues in the CDR3. Germline CDR1 is SGHKS and CDR2 is YYEKEE (reference sequence). Written as DNA, the CDR3 is TGTGCCAGCAGCCCCCGGGGGATTTCCTACGAGCAGTACTTC. Translating it yields CASSPRGISYEQYF.

This clonotype was observed at least ten times. V is TRBV27 and J is TRBJ2-5, with 7 bases that match TRBD1. V dropped 5 bases and J dropped 1; count of bases not matched to a gene: 7. This CDR3 has 15 residues. Per germline, CDR1 MNHEY and CDR2 SMNVEV (reference sequence). The CDR3 protein is CASSPDRFVQETQYF. The CDR3 DNA follows: TGTGCCAGCAGTCCGGACAGGTTCGTCCAAGAGACCCAGTACTTC.

This clonotype was observed a few times. V gene TRBV23-1 combines with J gene TRBJ2-1; 9 bases fit TRBD1. TRBV23-1 is recorded as an ORF, its role being uncertain. V was clipped by 6 bases and J by 8 bases; unmatched bases: 11. The length of the CDR3 is 15 residues. The CDR3 spells CASRAPGQGGHEQFF. The CDR3 DNA reads TGCGCCAGCAGGGCCCCGGGACAGGGAGGGCATGAGCAGTTCTTC.

The V call is TRBV5-1, the J call TRBJ1-1; D is uncertain. There are 12 residues in the CDR3. CDR1 is SGHRS and CDR2 is YFSETQ in the germline V gene. The ends were cut back, 1 base at V and 8 bases at J, with 9 bases in the middle. In DNA form, the CDR3 reads TGCGCCAGCAGCTTGAGCGGCCCCGAAGCTTTCTTT. Its translation is CASSLSGPEAFF.

This clonotype has at least ten counts. The genes are TRBV7-6 and TRBJ2-7; D is uncertain. The germline CDR1 and CDR2 sequences are SGHVS and FNYEAQ. Trimming removed 5 bases from V and 1 base from J, with 9 bases in between. The CDR3 loop spans 13 amino acids. CDR3 region: CASSPTGSYEQYF. As DNA, the CDR3 is TGTGCCAGCAGCCCTACCGGATCCTACGAGCAGTACTTC.

This clonotype turned up a few times. V usage is TRBV7-9 and J usage is TRBJ2-4; TRBD1 matches 8 bases. V shed 1 base and J 8 bases; nucleotides not matched to a gene: 7. Germline V gene lookup returns CDR1 SEHNR and CDR2 FQNEAQ (reference sequence). CDR3 size: 15 residues. The CDR3 DNA reads as TGTGCCAGCAGCTTAGGACAGGGGAAGGGAGACATTCAGTACTTC. Protein: CASSLGQGKGDIQYF.

V and J are TRBV6-5 and TRBJ2-1, with 12 nucleotides matching TRBD2. The CDR3 is made up of 15 amino acids. The V gene end was trimmed by 6 bases and the J gene end by 9 bases; junction bases not matched to a gene: 9. Germline loops: CDR1 MNHEY, CDR2 SVGAGI. The CDR3 DNA is TGTGCCAGCAGCGCTACTAGCGGGGGGTGGGGTGAGCAGTTCTTC. Translated: CASSATSGGWGEQFF.

About this clonotype itself: A single base separates this from a much larger clone, so it may be a read error. V gene TRBV4-1 combines with J gene TRBJ2-5, with D possibly being TRBD2 (6 bases). CDR1 and CDR2 (germline): MGHRA, YSYEKL. Between the trimmed V and J ends, which lost 4 bases and 3 bases, there was a span of 18 bases. This CDR3 region has 16 residues. The CDR3 sequence is CASSPSPGEKKETQYF. The CDR3, as DNA: TGCGCCAGCAGCCCCTCCCCGGGAGAAAAAAAAGAGACCCAGTACTTC.

This chain joins TRBV9 and TRBJ2-3; 9 bases fit TRBD1. V trimming: 3 bases; J trimming: 4 bases; junction bases outside the gene matches: 9. The germline V gene encodes CDR1 SGDLS and CDR2 YYNGEE. The CDR3 has 16 amino acids. The CDR3 spells CASSAPGTGFADTQYF. CDR3 in DNA: TGTGCCAGCAGCGCACCCGGGACAGGGTTTGCAGATACGCAGTATTTT. The variable domain in full, with the rest retrieved from reference TRBV9 and TRBJ2-3, is DSGVTQTPKHLITATGQRVTLRCSPRSGDLSVYWYQQSLDQGLQFLIQYYNGEERAKGNILERFSAQQFPDLHSELNLSSLELGDSALYFCASSAPGTGFADTQYFGPGTRLTVL.

The chain links TRBV23-1 to TRBJ2-7; D might be TRBD1 or TRBD2, each matching 5 bases. Being an ORF, TRBV23-1 has a function that is uncertain. The CDR3 runs to 12 residues. Trimming stripped 2 bases from V and 13 bases from J, with 15 bases between. The CDR3 nucleotides read TGCGCCAGCAGTCAAATAGGGCCCCGGGGCTACGTC. It yields the protein CASSQIGPRGYV.

This chain links TRBV18 with TRBJ2-1; TRBD2 matches 10 bases. The CDR3 runs 17 residues. Trimming at V came to 2 bases and at J to 6 bases, leaving 10 bases not matched to a gene. The germline V gene encodes CDR1 KGHSH and CDR2 LQKENI. The CDR3 nucleotides read TGTGCCAGCTCACCAATCAGCGGGGGGGCCCTATCCAATGAGCAGTTCTTC. It encodes CASSPISGGALSNEQFF.

This clonotype was counted a few times. The chain recombines TRBV6-5 with TRBJ1-1; D may be TRBD1 (6 bases). Germline values: CDR1 MNHEY, CDR2 SVGAGI. Between the trimmed V and J ends, which lost 4 bases and 2 bases, there was a span of 11 bases. CDR3 length: 14 residues. The CDR3 reads CASSWSDRNTEAFF. The DNA for the CDR3 is TGTGCCAGCAGTTGGTCGGACAGAAACACTGAAGCTTTCTTT.

V usage is TRBV25-1 and J usage is TRBJ2-2; 8 positions match TRBD1. Looked up from germline, CDR1 is MGHDK and CDR2 is SYGVNS. CDR3 length equals 14 residues. After removal of 8 bases from V and 5 bases from J, the junction contained 7 bases not matched to a gene. The CDR3 region is CASEGTGVTGELFF. DNA of the CDR3: TGTGCCAGCGAAGGGACAGGAGTTACCGGGGAGCTGTTTTTT.

This chain joins TRBV27 and TRBJ2-2; possible D gene TRBD1, 6 bases. The CDR3 is made up of 14 amino acids. The V end lost 7 bases, the J end lost 3 bases, and 12 bases lay between the germline ends. Germline assignment: CDR1 MNHEY and CDR2 SMNVEV (reference sequence). The CDR3 spells CASNVRGYTGELFF. The CDR3 DNA reads TGTGCCAGCAATGTCAGGGGTTACACCGGGGAGCTGTTTTTT.

This clonotype showed up many times. The rearrangement joins TRBV7-2 to TRBJ1-5; D ambiguous. This CDR3 is 15 amino acids long. Trimming stripped 3 bases from V and 0 bases from J, with 9 bases between. Germline V gives CDR1 SGHTA, CDR2 FQGNSA. This CDR3 is CASSLIPNSNQPQHF. The CDR3 nucleotides read TGTGCCAGCAGCTTGATTCCCAATAGCAATCAGCCCCAGCATTTT.

There are a few counts of this clonotype. J is TRBJ2-7 and V is TRBV15, with TRBD1 as a possible D gene (5 bases). This CDR3 spans 13 amino acids. V was pared by 3 bases and J by 3 bases, with 9 bases between. Per the germline V gene, CDR1 is LNHNV and CDR2 is YYDKDF (reference sequence). The DNA for the CDR3 is TGTGCCACCAGCAGCGGGCAGGGCTACGAGCAGTACTTC. Translation gives CATSSGQGYEQYF.

The table lists this clonotype with many counts. The V call is TRBV4-3, the J call TRBJ2-2; D perhaps matches TRBD2 (6 bases). Trimming took off 2 bases at V and 0 bases at J, with 10 bases between the two ends. Germline V gene lookup returns CDR1 LGHNA and CDR2 YSLEER. This CDR3 has 16 residues. In nucleotides, the CDR3 is TGCGCCAGCAGCCAAAAGCGGGTCACGAACACCGGGGAGCTGTTTTTT. It translates to CASSQKRVTNTGELFF.

The gene calls are TRBV27 and TRBJ2-3; D may match TRBD1 or TRBD2 (5 bases each). The V gene's germline CDR1 is MNHEY and CDR2 SMNVEV (reference sequence). The CDR3 spans 18 residues. Trimming stripped 2 bases from V and 3 bases from J, with 21 bases between. The chain's CDR3 is CASSLDRRGPRPTDTQYF. CDR3 nucleotide sequence: TGTGCCAGCAGTTTAGATCGTCGGGGCCCGAGGCCTACAGATACGCAGTATTTT.

This clonotype was counted ten times or more. V is TRBV4-1 and J is TRBJ1-6; TRBD1 might be the D (5 bases). V was shortened by 0 bases and J by 10 bases, with 13 bases between the two germline ends. The CDR3 consists of 15 residues. Looked up from germline, CDR1 is MGHRA and CDR2 is YSYEKL. The CDR3 region is CASSQDRGLWSPLHF. The CDR3 DNA sequence: TGCGCCAGCAGCCAAGATCGGGGGTTATGGTCACCCCTCCACTTT.

The chain combines TRBV5-1 with TRBJ1-5; no definite D call. V shed 6 bases and J shed 6 bases, with 13 bases lying between them. The CDR3 sequence is 13 residues long. Germline-derived CDR1 and CDR2 are SGHRS and YFSETQ. The CDR3 nucleotides are TGCGCCAGCAAGGCGGCGCGGGTTCAGCCCCAGCATTTT. It translates to CASKAARVQPQHF.

The V and J genes are TRBV19 and TRBJ2-4; D is undetermined. V lost 11 bases and J lost 1, with 18 bases in between. There are 15 residues in the CDR3. From germline, CDR1 is LNHDA and CDR2 SQIVND (reference sequence). CDR3 coding DNA: TGTGCCGCCAAACTCCAGTGGGCCGCCAAAAACATTCAGTACTTC. Residues: CAAKLQWAAKNIQYF.

This clonotype has only a few counts. The chain has TRBV4-3 and TRBJ2-3; 13 nucleotides agree with TRBD2. The V segment lost 2 bases and the J segment 9 bases; nucleotides outside the gene matches: 17. This CDR3 is 19 amino acids long. Germline CDR1 is LGHNA and CDR2 is YSLEER. This CDR3 is CASSQPFGWTSGGPVTQYF. DNA of the CDR3: TGCGCCAGCAGCCAACCATTTGGATGGACTAGCGGGGGCCCCGTCACGCAGTATTTT.